The sequence of this T cell receptor (beta chain) was determined in a study of graft-versus-host responses after intestinal transplantation. About the study: Every transplant recipient was induced with anti-thymocyte globulin, then maintained on tacrolimus and steroids for about three years.

Looked up from germline, CDR1 is LNHDA and CDR2 is SQIVND (reference sequence). The germline V and J ends were trimmed by 3 bases and 3 bases, with 8 bases remaining between them. The CDR3 runs to 14 residues. Sequenced by immunoSEQ multiplex PCR; TCRdb stores in-frame clones only, minus some. The repertoire includes about 21,000 clones, approximately 92% of them detected once, and about 45% sits in the top ten. Broader study findings: Clonal ratios of graft-versus-host to host-versus-graft in allografts were high for patients exhibiting graft-donor T cell macrochimerism. Recipient marrow held GvH clones, some first seen in ileum or blood.

On this clone itself: Its antigen is not known.

The chain carries TRBV19 and TRBJ2-2, with TRBD1 as a possible D gene (5 bases). The specimen comprised PBMCs, sampled about 9 months after intestinal transplant. The receptor's source is a human patient who received an intestinal transplant, so some T cells may come from the graft donor. CDR3 bases: TGTGCCAGTAGTATGCAGGGATACACCGGGGAGCTGTTTTTT. Translating it yields CASSMQGYTGELFF.